The sequence of this T cell receptor beta chain was determined in a study of T cells after yellow fever vaccination. TCRdb passed the 5' RACE reads through MiXCR, listing each CDR3 protein once. This table holds approximately 510,000 distinct CDR3 sequences, 20% to 25% found once. Notes on the study in general: Subsequent to the booster, the majority of primary-vaccination clones reappeared (around 96% CD4, approximately 90% CD8).

A word on this clonotype: Its specificity is unknown.

From germline, CDR1 is SEHNR and CDR2 FQNEAQ (reference sequence). There are 17 residues in the CDR3. V shed 4 bases, J shed 8 bases, and the junction held 15 bases outside the gene matches. This clonotype was obtained from a man aged 18 to 29 who received the YFV17D yellow fever vaccine. The chain combines TRBV7-9 with TRBJ2-1; TRBD2 matches 9 bases. Source: PBMCs, taken less than 25 days after the first yellow fever vaccination. CDR3 region: CASSSRISGGPDDEQFF. Here the CDR3 DNA reads TGTGCCAGCAGCTCCCGCATTAGCGGGGGCCCGGACGATGAGCAGTTCTTC.